The source of this TCR beta chain is a study of blood T cell repertoires in COVID-19. Study-level background: Samples representing acute and convalescent COVID-19 were sourced from the United States, Italy and Spain. Sources were T cells, B-cell-depleted T cells, or PBMCs; the material itself was cDNA or gDNA.

Study processing details: Counts of nucleated cells, estimated from reference gene primer amplification, were obtained. Data came from immunoSEQ multiplex PCR; TCRdb stores just in-frame clones and leaves some out. V, J and clone size are taken as reported in that table, and D and trimming were inferred from the DNA itself. The profile shows approximately 200,000 clones, approximately 81% of them singletons. This receptor was identified in a woman aged 55-75 years who had recovered from COVID-19. Sequencing used peripheral blood.

Here the CDR3 DNA reads TGCGCCAGCAGTCAATCCCGGAGCTATGGCTACACCTTC. This codes for CASSQSRSYGYTF. The chain joins TRBV23-1 to TRBJ1-2; no reliable D call. TRBV23-1 is marked as an open reading frame, function uncertain. The CDR3 runs to 13 residues. Trimming took 0 bases from V and 4 from J, leaving 6 bases between them.